Listed here is a single T cell receptor beta chain. Original analysis: Scientists estimated how many nucleated cells there were by amplifying reference gene primers. Produced via immunoSEQ multiplex PCR; TCRdb's table is partial and in-frame only. The V and J calls and clone size were taken over from that table, and D and trimming were inferred from the DNA. The profile shows fewer than 250,000 clones, 87% of them singletons. Clinical history as reported by participants underpinned cohort assignment. Germline V gene data show CDR1 as MDHEN and CDR2 as SYDVKM. V lost 3 bases, J lost 2 bases, and 15 bases lay in between. The CDR3 contains 16 residues. The record originates from a study of blood T cell repertoires in COVID-19. For the study at large: There were acute and convalescent COVID-19 samples, and they came from the United States, Italy and Spain. Sample material is recorded as cDNA or gDNA derived from T cells, B-cell-depleted T cells, or PBMCs.

This clonotype originated in a woman in her 30s with acute COVID-19. This sequence joins TRBV28 and TRBJ2-3, with D possibly being TRBD2 (7 bases). Material: PBMCs or T cells enriched from blood (not recorded which). The CDR3 nucleotides read TGTGCCAGCAGTTTCGGAGGCGGGGGCAACACAGATACGCAGTATTTT. Residues: CASSFGGGGNTDTQYF.